These 32 T cell receptor beta chains came from one sample sequenced in a study of blood T cell repertoires in COVID-19. Produced via immunoSEQ multiplex PCR; TCRdb's table is partial and in-frame only. This sample has fewer than 200,000 clones, with about 89% found just once. The sample taken for sequencing was peripheral blood. Receptors originate from a man aged 18 to 29 who had recovered from COVID-19.

The CDR3 DNA is TGTGCCTGGGGGGGACTAGCGGGAGGGCCGAGAGAGACCCAGTACTTC. Its protein product is CAWGGLAGGPRETQYF. The V call is TRBV30, the J call TRBJ2-5; 16 bases are a match to TRBD2. The CDR3 sequence is 16 residues long. The V segment lost 5 bases and the J segment 4 bases; nucleotides outside the gene matches: 7. The germline CDR1 and CDR2 sequences are GTSNPN and SVGIG (reference sequence). The whole variable domain, remainder taken from reference TRBV30 and TRBJ2-5, is SQTIHQWPATLVQPVGSPLSLECTVEGTSNPNLYWYRQAAGRGLQLLFYSVGIGQISSEVPQNLSASRPQDRQFILSSKKLLLSDSGFYLCAWGGLAGGPRETQYFGPGTRLLVL.

V usage is TRBV6-2 or TRBV6-3 and J usage is TRBJ1-6; D unresolved. V dropped 4 bases and J dropped 8 bases, with 15 bases sitting between them. The CDR3 has 15 amino acids. Germline loops: CDR1 MNHEY, CDR2 SVGEGT. CDR3 nucleotide sequence: TGTGCCAGCAGTTCCACCGGGATTCACGATTCACCCCTCCACTTT. Translated, it gives CASSSTGIHDSPLHF.

J is TRBJ1-2 and V is TRBV2; possibly TRBD1 for D (5 bases). The CDR3 has 13 residues. V lost 1 base and J 8 bases, leaving 11 bases between the germline ends. Germline assignment: CDR1 SNHLY and CDR2 FYNNEI. CDR3 sequence (DNA): TGTGCCAGCAGTGAAGATCGGGGGGGAGGCTACACCTTC. This encodes CASSEDRGGGYTF.

This clone was detected only a few times. This sequence joins TRBV4-2 and TRBJ1-1, with D hard to call. Germline V gene sequence: CDR1 LGHNA, CDR2 YNFKEQ. The germline V and J ends were trimmed by 1 base and 1 base, with 10 bases remaining between them. The CDR3 runs to 15 residues. This CDR3 reads CASSQVGGRNTEAFF. DNA for the CDR3: TGTGCCAGCAGCCAAGTGGGAGGAAGGAACACTGAAGCTTTCTTT.

V and J are TRBV29-1 and TRBJ2-7, with D possibly matching TRBD2 (6 bases). The length of the CDR3 is 13 residues. The germline V gene encodes CDR1 SQVTM and CDR2 ANQGSEA. Deletions cut 3 bases from V and 2 bases from J, with 11 bases between. For the CDR3, the DNA is TGCAGCGTTGAGTCGGGGGATGCCTACGAGCAGTACTTC. Amino acid sequence: CSVESGDAYEQYF.

The gene calls are TRBV6-2 or TRBV6-3 and TRBJ2-7; 9 nucleotides align to TRBD1. From germline, CDR1 is MNHEY and CDR2 SVGEGT. This CDR3 contains 15 residues. V shed 0 bases, J shed 2 bases, and the junction held 2 bases outside the gene matches. The DNA of the CDR3 is TGTGCCAGCAGTTACTCAGGGACAGGGCCCTACGAGCAGTACTTC. It codes for CASSYSGTGPYEQYF.

This chain joins TRBV4-3 and TRBJ2-6; D might be TRBD1 (6 bases). Germline V CDR1 and CDR2: LGHNA, YSLEER. The V end was cut by 4 bases, the J end by 11 bases, with 18 bases between. CDR3 size: 15 residues. CDR3 sequence: CASSPDIGRTDVLTF. In DNA form, the CDR3 reads TGCGCCAGCAGCCCAGATATTGGACGGACAGACGTCCTGACTTTC.

The chain combines TRBV7-2 with TRBJ2-7; D is undetermined. V was clipped by 4 bases and J by 1 base, with 11 bases between them. The germline V gene has CDR1 SGHTA and CDR2 FQGNSA. This CDR3 spans 14 amino acids. In DNA form, the CDR3 reads TGTGCCAGCAGCTCGGGTGGGTCATCCTACGAGCAGTACTTC. Protein sequence: CASSSGGSSYEQYF. Looking up the rest from reference TRBV7-2 and TRBJ2-7 gives the full variable domain: GAGVSQSPSNKVTEKGKDVELRCDPISGHTALYWYRQSLGQGLEFLIYFQGNSAPDKSGLPSDRFSAERTGGSVSTLTIQRTQQEDSAVYLCASSSGGSSYEQYFGPGTRLTVT.

The rearrangement joins TRBV16 to TRBJ1-3, with 9 nucleotides matching TRBD1. V lost 4 bases to trimming and J lost 0 bases; unmatched junction nucleotides: 1. CDR1 and CDR2 from the germline V gene are KGHSY and FQNENV. The CDR3 contains 15 residues. The CDR3 sequence is CASSPGQGSGNTIYF. CDR3 in DNA: TGTGCCAGCAGCCCGGGACAGGGCTCTGGAAACACCATATATTTT.

V and J are TRBV19 and TRBJ2-7; 8 bases agree with TRBD1. Germline V CDR1 and CDR2: LNHDA, SQIVND (reference sequence). The CDR3 is 15 amino acids. V shed 5 bases and J 0 bases; nucleotides not matched to a gene: 6. The DNA for the CDR3 is TGTGCCAGTAGTTCATCGACAGGGGACTCCTACGAGCAGTACTTC. Translated: CASSSSTGDSYEQYF.

J is TRBJ2-7 and V is TRBV5-1, with 9 bases aligning to TRBD2. Germline V gene sequence: CDR1 SGHRS, CDR2 YFSETQ. The J segment lost 5 bases and the V segment lost 3 bases, leaving 9 bases of the junction unmatched. The CDR3 runs 15 residues. Here the CDR3 DNA reads TGCGCCAGCAGCTCTTTAGCGGGAGTTAGCGACGAGCAGTACTTC. Protein sequence: CASSSLAGVSDEQYF.

The J gene is TRBJ2-7, the V gene TRBV11-2; D is uncertain. CDR1 and CDR2 (germline): SGHAT, FQNNGV. This CDR3 has 13 amino acids. The V gene lost 1 base and the J gene lost 2 bases, with 6 bases spanning the gap. The CDR3 sequence is CASSLGGTYEQYF. CDR3 in DNA: TGTGCCAGCAGCTTAGGCGGTACCTACGAGCAGTACTTC. Looking up the rest from reference TRBV11-2 and TRBJ2-7 gives the full variable domain: EAGVAQSPRYKIIEKRQSVAFWCNPISGHATLYWYQQILGQGPKLLIQFQNNGVVDDSQLPKDRFSAERLKGVDSTLKIQPAKLEDSAVYLCASSLGGTYEQYFGPGTRLTVT.

The rearrangement links TRBV11-3 to TRBJ2-2; D may be TRBD1 (6 bases). Trimming took off 3 bases at V and 3 bases at J, with 8 bases between the two ends. In germline, CDR1 is SGHNT, CDR2 YENEEA. The CDR3 consists of 14 residues. CDR3 residues: CASSFKGDTGELFF. The CDR3 nucleotides read TGTGCCAGCAGCTTTAAGGGGGACACCGGGGAGCTGTTTTTT.

This clone appeared a single time. The rearrangement joins TRBV10-3 to TRBJ2-7; TRBD1 agrees at 11 bases. This CDR3 has 14 residues. Losses at the gene ends were 9 bases for V and 3 bases for J; bases not matched to a gene: 7. In germline, CDR1 is ENHRY, CDR2 SYGVKD. CDR3 sequence: CAINPGQGGYEQYF. The CDR3 DNA reads TGTGCCATAAATCCGGGACAGGGGGGCTACGAGCAGTACTTC.

V is TRBV19 and J is TRBJ2-2, with TRBD2 matching over 13 bases. Germline CDR1 reads LNHDA; CDR2 reads SQIVND (reference sequence). This CDR3 has 16 amino acids. The J segment lost 6 bases and the V segment lost 6 bases, leaving 7 bases of the junction unmatched. This CDR3 is CASRPVGLAGAGELFF. The CDR3, as DNA: TGTGCCAGTAGACCTGTAGGACTAGCGGGAGCCGGGGAGCTGTTTTTT.

This sequence joins TRBV14 and TRBJ1-1, with D tentatively TRBD1 (5 bases). The V gene's germline CDR1 is SGHDN and CDR2 FVKESK. Trimming pared 0 bases from V and 6 bases from J, leaving 8 bases between. CDR3 length: 13 residues. The CDR3 loop is CASSQDFRAEAFF. The CDR3 DNA follows: TGTGCCAGCAGCCAAGATTTCAGGGCTGAAGCTTTCTTT.

This clone was detected a few times. This same CDR3 is encoded by further DNA sequences in the sample. The gene calls are TRBV7-9 and TRBJ1-3; D is possibly TRBD1 (5 bases). The CDR3 extends over 14 amino acids. Deletions cut 5 bases from V and 4 bases from J, with 12 bases between. CDR1 and CDR2 from the germline V gene are SEHNR and FQNEAQ (reference sequence). The DNA of the CDR3 is TGTGCCAGCAGCCCCCGGGCAGGGGGAAACACCATATATTTT. This codes for CASSPRAGGNTIYF.

J is TRBJ2-7 and V is TRBV4-1, with TRBD2 matching over 7 bases. In germline, CDR1 is MGHRA, CDR2 YSYEKL. V dropped 1 base and J dropped 2; count of bases not matched to a gene: 5. The CDR3 contains 15 residues. CDR3 bases: TGCGCCAGCAGCCAAGTGCTAGCGGAAACCTACGAGCAGTACTTC. Translating it yields CASSQVLAETYEQYF.

The V gene is TRBV4-3, the J gene TRBJ2-1; TRBD2 agrees at 13 bases. This CDR3 has 15 residues. The V segment lost 5 bases and the J segment 10 bases; nucleotides outside the gene matches: 8. Germline V gives CDR1 LGHNA, CDR2 YSLEER. The CDR3 spells CASSSGLAGVREQFF. CDR3 DNA: TGCGCCAGCAGCTCCGGACTAGCGGGAGTCAGGGAGCAGTTCTTC.

The rearrangement uses TRBV24-1 and TRBJ1-2, with a weak D call TRBD1 (5 bases). Germline V lookup: CDR1 KGHDR, CDR2 SFDVKD. This CDR3 contains 13 residues. Trimming left V 6 bases short and J 3 bases short, with 10 bases between. CDR3 sequence (DNA): TGTGCCACCAGTATGGCAGGGTACTATGGCTACACCTTC. Translated: CATSMAGYYGYTF.

The chain recombines TRBV6-1 with TRBJ2-7, with 9 bases aligning to TRBD2. The length of the CDR3 is 15 residues. The V gene's germline CDR1 is MNHNS and CDR2 SASEGT. J lost 4 bases, V lost 0 bases, and 4 bases had no gene match. Here the CDR3 DNA reads TGTGCCAGCAGTGAAGCGGCTAGCGGGAAGTACGAGCAGTACTTC. This translates into CASSEAASGKYEQYF.

The chain employs TRBV11-2 and TRBJ2-5, with 8 bases that match TRBD2. This CDR3 spans 14 amino acids. J lost 6 bases, V lost 3 bases, and 6 bases had no gene match. The V gene's germline CDR1 is SGHAT and CDR2 FQNNGV. The CDR3 DNA is TGTGCCAGCAGCTTGGCGGGAGGCACGAAGACCCAGTACTTC. Residues: CASSLAGGTKTQYF.

J is TRBJ2-1 and V is TRBV7-9; 9 nucleotides align to TRBD2. CDR3 size: 17 residues. Germline loops: CDR1 SEHNR, CDR2 FQNEAQ (reference sequence). The V and J ends lost 5 bases and 7 bases, in that order; junction bases with no gene match: 15. The CDR3 region has the DNA TGTGCCAGCAGCCATCTCCTTGGCGGGAGGGCCTTAAATGAGCAGTTCTTC. This sequence encodes CASSHLLGGRALNEQFF.

The V call is TRBV9, the J call TRBJ2-1; D perhaps matches TRBD2 (5 bases). Germline values: CDR1 SGDLS, CDR2 YYNGEE. The CDR3 is 15 amino acids. V dropped 3 bases and J dropped 0 bases, with 10 bases sitting between them. CDR3 DNA sequence: TGTGCCAGCAGCGGGGGTGGACTCTCCTACAATGAGCAGTTCTTC. Its protein product is CASSGGGLSYNEQFF.

This chain links TRBV24-1 with TRBJ2-1; perhaps TRBD2 as D (6 bases). V lost 3 bases, J lost 1 base, and 18 bases lay in between. The CDR3 is 18 residues long. Germline V gene sequence: CDR1 KGHDR, CDR2 SFDVKD. The CDR3 spells CATSDPAGLAFSYNEQFF. The CDR3 coding sequence is TGTGCCACCAGTGATCCCGCCGGGCTAGCGTTTTCCTACAATGAGCAGTTCTTC.

The genes are TRBV6-5 and TRBJ2-5; tentatively, D is TRBD1 (6 bases). The CDR3 length is 13 residues. Between the trimmed V and J ends, which lost 8 bases and 4 bases, there was a span of 14 bases. Germline loops: CDR1 MNHEY, CDR2 SVGAGI. The CDR3 here is CASEARGTETQYF. Here the CDR3 DNA reads TGTGCCAGCGAAGCAAGGGGGACAGAGACCCAGTACTTC.

The V and J genes are TRBV13 and TRBJ2-1; tentatively, D is TRBD2 (6 bases). Trimming shortened V by 5 bases and J by 10 bases, and 18 bases separated the two germline ends. The length of the CDR3 is 14 residues. Germline assignment: CDR1 PRHDT and CDR2 FYEKMQ (reference sequence). CDR3 sequence reads: CASSRDRRDSEQFF. The CDR3 coding sequence is TGTGCCAGCAGCCGAGATCGGAGGGATTCGGAGCAGTTCTTC.

This clone was found a few times. V is TRBV4-3 and J is TRBJ2-7, with 10 nucleotides matching TRBD2. Trimming removed 4 bases from V and 3 bases from J; junction bases left unmatched: 6. Per the germline V gene, CDR1 is LGHNA and CDR2 is YSLEER. The CDR3 sequence is 15 residues long. The CDR3, as DNA: TGCGCCAGCAGCCCCTCACTAGCGGGAATCTACGAGCAGTACTTC. It specifies CASSPSLAGIYEQYF.

The CDR3 sequence: CASSLTSGVMYEQYF. CDR3 DNA: TGTGCCAGCAGCCTCACTAGCGGGGTAATGTACGAGCAGTACTTC. This chain uses TRBV7-2 with TRBJ2-7; 10 bases match TRBD2. CDR1 SGHTA and CDR2 FQGNSA come from the germline V gene. V trimming: 5 bases; J trimming: 4 bases; junction bases outside the gene matches: 8. The CDR3 runs 15 residues.

The V and J genes are TRBV19 and TRBJ1-1; no clear D gene. This CDR3 has 14 amino acids. The V end was cut by 4 bases, the J end by 2 bases, with 11 bases between. CDR1 LNHDA and CDR2 SQIVND come from the germline V gene (reference sequence). The CDR3 nucleotides read TGTGCCAGTAGTAAATACCGGGAAAACACTGAAGCTTTCTTT. Translated: CASSKYRENTEAFF.

The genes are TRBV9 and TRBJ1-6; no clear D gene. Germline-derived CDR1 and CDR2 are SGDLS and YYNGEE. There are 15 residues in the CDR3. Trimming removed 5 bases at V and 13 bases at J, with 22 bases between. CDR3 DNA sequence: TGTGCCAGCAGTGCCGGTCCCGAAACGGTGTCGCCCCTCCACTTT. It specifies CASSAGPETVSPLHF.

This chain links TRBV29-1 with TRBJ2-5; 9 bases are a match to TRBD1. The junction had 11 bases not matched to a gene; V was cut back by 7 bases and J by 2 bases. The CDR3 has 15 amino acids. CDR1 and CDR2 (germline): SQVTM, ANQGSEA. The DNA for the CDR3 is TGCAGCGCCCAAGCCGGGACAGGGATGCAAGAGACCCAGTACTTC. Its protein is CSAQAGTGMQETQYF.